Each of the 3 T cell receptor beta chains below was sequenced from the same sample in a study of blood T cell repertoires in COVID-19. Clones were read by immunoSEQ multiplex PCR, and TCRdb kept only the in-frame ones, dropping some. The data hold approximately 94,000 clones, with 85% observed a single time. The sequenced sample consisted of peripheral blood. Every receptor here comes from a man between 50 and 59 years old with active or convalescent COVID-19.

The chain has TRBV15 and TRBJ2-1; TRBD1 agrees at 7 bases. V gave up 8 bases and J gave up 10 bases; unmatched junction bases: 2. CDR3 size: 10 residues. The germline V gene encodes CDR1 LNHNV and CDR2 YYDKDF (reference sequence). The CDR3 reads CATPDREQFF. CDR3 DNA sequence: TGTGCCACCCCGGACAGGGAGCAGTTCTTC.

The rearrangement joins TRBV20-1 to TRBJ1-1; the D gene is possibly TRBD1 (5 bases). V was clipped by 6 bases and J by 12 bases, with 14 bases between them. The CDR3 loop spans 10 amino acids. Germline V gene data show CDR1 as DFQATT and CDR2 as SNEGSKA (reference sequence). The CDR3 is CSASGRVTFF. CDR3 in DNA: TGCAGTGCCTCCGGCAGGGTGACTTTCTTT.

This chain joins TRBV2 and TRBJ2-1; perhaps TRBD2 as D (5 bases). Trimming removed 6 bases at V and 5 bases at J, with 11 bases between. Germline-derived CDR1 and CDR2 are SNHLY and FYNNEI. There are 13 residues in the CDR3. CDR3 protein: CASRIGLNNEQFF. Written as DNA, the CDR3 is TGTGCCAGCAGGATCGGACTGAACAATGAGCAGTTCTTC.